Below are 21 T cell receptor beta chains sequenced from a single sample in a study of shared clonotypes between healthy human individuals. Profiled with immunoSEQ multiplex PCR; TCRdb holds only in-frame clones, not every one. The sample carries around 1.4 million clones, approximately 98.5% recorded once. Sequenced input: naive CD4+ T cells sorted from blood. Described subset: CD45RA+ positively selected. The receptor source for this set is a young man in good health.

The chain joins TRBV15 to TRBJ2-1; 8 bases map to TRBD1. V dropped 5 bases and J dropped 2; count of bases not matched to a gene: 5. The length of the CDR3 is 15 residues. The germline gives CDR1 LNHNV, CDR2 YYDKDF (reference sequence). CDR3 sequence: CATSFRQGPYNEQFF. In nucleotides, the CDR3 is TGTGCCACCAGCTTCCGACAGGGGCCCTACAATGAGCAGTTCTTC. Looking up the rest from reference TRBV15 and TRBJ2-1 gives the full variable domain: DAMVIQNPRYQVTQFGKPVTLSCSQTLNHNVMYWYQQKSSQAPKLLFHYYDKDFNNEADTPDNFQSRRPNTSFCFLDIRSPGLGDTAMYLCATSFRQGPYNEQFFGPGTRLTVL.

The rearrangement joins TRBV9 to TRBJ2-1, with D hard to call. This CDR3 has 13 amino acids. The germline V gene has CDR1 SGDLS and CDR2 YYNGEE. Trimming left V 0 bases short and J 8 bases short, with 9 bases between. The CDR3 nucleotides are TGTGCCAGCAGCGTAGTCGCCGTCGATGAGCAGTTCTTC. As protein: CASSVVAVDEQFF.

This clone showed up just once. The genes are TRBV6-6 and TRBJ2-1; possible D gene TRBD1, 5 bases. Germline CDR1 and CDR2: MNHNY and SVGAGI (reference sequence). V lost 6 bases, J lost 0 bases, and 9 bases lay in between. This CDR3 comprises 14 residues. CDR3 DNA: TGTGCCAGCAGGAGTAGGGGCTCCTACAATGAGCAGTTCTTC. Translation gives CASRSRGSYNEQFF.

The chain links TRBV7-9 to TRBJ2-1, with TRBD2 as a possible D gene (5 bases). The V gene lost 4 bases and the J gene lost 7 bases, with 20 bases spanning the gap. Germline CDR1 SEHNR, CDR2 FQNEAQ (reference sequence). The CDR3 contains 16 residues. CDR3: CASSSPVRKSGNEQFF. The CDR3 region has the DNA TGTGCCAGCAGCTCCCCCGTTCGGAAGTCGGGGAATGAGCAGTTCTTC.

This chain uses TRBV7-9 with TRBJ1-3; TRBD1 aligns across 7 bases. This CDR3 contains 16 residues. Germline V gene lookup returns CDR1 SEHNR and CDR2 FQNEAQ (reference sequence). V lost 5 bases, J lost 1 base, and 8 bases stayed unmatched. In nucleotides, the CDR3 is TGTGCCAGCAGCCCAGAGACAGGGCCGTCTGGAAACACCATATATTTT. Translating it yields CASSPETGPSGNTIYF.

The chain uses TRBV5-1 and TRBJ2-1; 12 positions agree with TRBD1. Trimming at V came to 3 bases and at J to 6 bases, leaving 1 base not matched to a gene. The CDR3 runs to 14 residues. Germline V CDR1 and CDR2: SGHRS, YFSETQ. CDR3: CASSSGQGANEQFF. Here the CDR3 DNA reads TGCGCCAGCAGCTCGGGACAGGGGGCCAATGAGCAGTTCTTC. The entire variable domain, with the rest obtained from reference TRBV5-1 and TRBJ2-1, is as follows: KAGVTQTPRYLIKTRGQQVTLSCSPISGHRSVSWYQQTPGQGLQFLFEYFSETQRNKGNFPGRFSGRQFSNSRSEMNVSTLELGDSALYLCASSSGQGANEQFFGPGTRLTVL.

The gene calls are TRBV18 and TRBJ2-5; the D call may be TRBD1 or TRBD2 (5 bases each). Per the germline V gene, CDR1 is KGHSH and CDR2 is LQKENI. Trimming took off 4 bases at V and 1 base at J, with 16 bases between the two ends. This CDR3 has 16 residues. In DNA, the CDR3 is TGTGCCAGCTCACTTACTCTGAGGGGCAGCCAAGAGACCCAGTACTTC. This translates into CASSLTLRGSQETQYF. Together with reference TRBV18 and TRBJ2-5, the CDR3 gives the full variable domain: NAGVMQNPRHLVRRRGQEARLRCSPMKGHSHVYWYRQLPEEGLKFMVYLQKENIIDESGMPKERFSAEFPKEGPSILRIQQVVRGDSAAYFCASSLTLRGSQETQYFGPGTRLLVL.

The chain links TRBV28 to TRBJ1-2; no clear D gene. CDR1 is MDHEN and CDR2 is SYDVKM in the germline V gene. The CDR3 sequence is 14 residues long. Trimming removed 6 bases at V and 3 bases at J, with 14 bases between. The CDR3 loop reads CASREDGRYYGYTF. The DNA for the CDR3 is TGTGCCAGCAGAGAGGATGGCAGATACTATGGCTACACCTTC.

This chain joins TRBV10-3 and TRBJ2-5; no clear D gene. Deletions cut 3 bases from V and 5 bases from J, with 7 bases between. The CDR3 runs to 12 residues. CDR1 and CDR2 from the germline V gene are ENHRY and SYGVKD. CDR3 loop: CAISDGWETQYF. The CDR3 DNA reads as TGTGCCATCAGTGATGGGTGGGAGACCCAGTACTTC.

The V and J genes are TRBV11-2 and TRBJ2-7; TRBD2 is a possible D gene (5 bases). The CDR3 length is 12 residues. V was pared by 5 bases and J by 3 bases, with 8 bases between. The V gene's germline CDR1 is SGHAT and CDR2 FQNNGV. The CDR3 reads CASSGSDYEQYF. DNA of the CDR3: TGTGCCAGCAGCGGTAGCGACTACGAGCAGTACTTC.

The V gene is TRBV18, the J gene TRBJ2-1; TRBD1 agrees at 9 bases. The germline V gene has CDR1 KGHSH and CDR2 LQKENI. The junction had 4 bases not matched to a gene; V was cut back by 3 bases and J by 4 bases. The CDR3 has 15 amino acids. The CDR3 loop reads CASSPTGTGYNEQFF. CDR3 sequence (DNA): TGTGCCAGCTCACCTACCGGGACAGGGTACAATGAGCAGTTCTTC.

The rearrangement links TRBV7-2 to TRBJ2-3; D ambiguous. CDR3 size: 14 residues. Germline lookup yields CDR1 SGHTA and CDR2 FQGNSA. V lost 2 bases and J 6 bases, leaving 12 bases between the germline ends. CDR3 nucleotide sequence: TGTGCCAGCAGCTTACGCGGAACGTATGATACGCAGTATTTT. It yields the protein CASSLRGTYDTQYF.

The chain carries TRBV28 and TRBJ2-3; no definite D call. The CDR3 consists of 13 residues. V lost 8 bases and J 0 bases, leaving 9 bases between the germline ends. Germline values: CDR1 MDHEN, CDR2 SYDVKM. As DNA, the CDR3 is TGTGCCAGCGAGTTATCTAGCACAGATACGCAGTATTTT. This encodes CASELSSTDTQYF.

Notes on this clone: A junction boundary mismatches the germline segment, possibly from a read error. The chain carries TRBV7-7 and TRBJ2-5; 7 bases line up with TRBD1. The CDR3 runs 12 residues. Germline CDR1 is SSHAT and CDR2 is FNYEAQ (reference sequence). This chain's CDR3 is CASSRTGETQYF. The CDR3 DNA reads as TGTGCTAGCAGCCGGACAGGAGAGACCCAGTACTTC.

The CDR3 protein is CASSINRGTEAFF. For the CDR3, the DNA is TGTGCCAGCAGTATCAACAGGGGCACTGAAGCTTTCTTT. This chain joins TRBV6-4 and TRBJ1-1; TRBD1 agrees at 7 bases. From germline, CDR1 is MRHNA and CDR2 SNTAGT. This CDR3 comprises 13 residues. The V gene end was trimmed by 5 bases and the J gene end by 4 bases; junction bases not matched to a gene: 4.

V is TRBV14 and J is TRBJ2-3, with 8 bases identical to TRBD2. The CDR3 is made up of 15 amino acids. The junction had 6 bases not matched to a gene; V was cut back by 4 bases and J by 3 bases. Germline V gene sequence: CDR1 SGHDN, CDR2 FVKESK. The CDR3 spells CASSPSGGGTDTQYF. DNA for the CDR3: TGTGCCAGCAGCCCGTCGGGGGGGGGAACAGATACGCAGTATTTT. The variable domain in full, with the rest retrieved from reference TRBV14 and TRBJ2-3, is EAGVTQFPSHSVIEKGQTVTLRCDPISGHDNLYWYRRVMGKEIKFLLHFVKESKQDESGMPNNRFLAERTGGTYSTLKVQPAELEDSGVYFCASSPSGGGTDTQYFGPGTRLTVL.

J is TRBJ1-4 and V is TRBV10-3; possible D gene TRBD1, 5 bases. CDR3 size: 16 residues. The germline gives CDR1 ENHRY, CDR2 SYGVKD. Trimming removed 4 bases at V and 0 bases at J, with 12 bases between. CDR3 sequence (DNA): TGTGCCATCAGTGCTGCCGGGGCAGCAACTAATGAAAAACTGTTTTTT. As protein: CAISAAGAATNEKLFF.

This clone was detected once. The chain carries TRBV13 and TRBJ2-7, with TRBD1 matching over 8 bases. Germline trimming cut 0 bases from V and 4 bases from J; bases unmatched to any gene: 5. Germline assignment: CDR1 PRHDT and CDR2 FYEKMQ (reference sequence). The CDR3 has 15 amino acids. As DNA, the CDR3 is TGTGCCAGCAGCTTAGGGCAGGGGGCGTCATACGAGCAGTACTTC. Residues: CASSLGQGASYEQYF.

This chain connects TRBV7-2 to TRBJ2-5; 11 bases are shared with TRBD1. After removal of 7 bases from V and 3 bases from J, the junction contained 7 bases not matched to a gene. CDR1 and CDR2 from the germline V gene are SGHTA and FQGNSA. The CDR3 has 15 residues. CDR3 region: CASTLLGQGEETQYF. In DNA form, the CDR3 reads TGTGCCAGCACTCTCCTGGGACAGGGGGAAGAGACCCAGTACTTC.

CDR3 bases: TGCGCCAGCAGCAAGACTAGCGGGCGTGCGAACACCGGGGAGCTGTTTTTT. Translation: CASSKTSGRANTGELFF. The rearrangement joins TRBV10-2 to TRBJ2-2; 10 nucleotides align to TRBD2. CDR3 length: 17 residues. J lost 0 bases, V lost 6 bases, and 7 bases had no gene match. In germline, CDR1 is WSHSY, CDR2 SAAADI.

The chain combines TRBV11-2 with TRBJ2-2, with 10 bases identical to TRBD2. Germline V gene sequence: CDR1 SGHAT, CDR2 FQNNGV. The CDR3 totals 15 residues. Trimming cost V 5 bases and J 5 bases; bases outside gene matches: 5. CDR3 in amino acids: CASSRLAGGTGELFF. CDR3 sequence (DNA): TGTGCCAGCAGCCGCTTAGCGGGAGGAACCGGGGAGCTGTTTTTT.